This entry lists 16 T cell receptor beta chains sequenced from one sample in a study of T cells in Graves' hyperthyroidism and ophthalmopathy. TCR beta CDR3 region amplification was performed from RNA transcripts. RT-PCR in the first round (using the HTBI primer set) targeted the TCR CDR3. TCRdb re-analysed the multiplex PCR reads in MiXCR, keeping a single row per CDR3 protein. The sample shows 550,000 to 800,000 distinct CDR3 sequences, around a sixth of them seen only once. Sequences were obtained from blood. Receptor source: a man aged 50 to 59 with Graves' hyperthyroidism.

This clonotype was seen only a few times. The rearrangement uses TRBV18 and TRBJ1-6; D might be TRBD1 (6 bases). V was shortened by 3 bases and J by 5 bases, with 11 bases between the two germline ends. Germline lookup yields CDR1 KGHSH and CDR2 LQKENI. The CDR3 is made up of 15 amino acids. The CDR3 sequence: CASSPSRGDNSPLHF. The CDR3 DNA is TGTGCCAGCTCACCCTCCAGGGGAGATAATTCACCCCTCCACTTT.

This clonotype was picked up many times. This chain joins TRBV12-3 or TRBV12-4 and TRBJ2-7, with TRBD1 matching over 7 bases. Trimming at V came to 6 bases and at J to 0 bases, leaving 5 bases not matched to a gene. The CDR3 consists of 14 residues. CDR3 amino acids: CASRQQGNSYEQYF. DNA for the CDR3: TGTGCCAGCAGGCAACAGGGGAACTCCTACGAGCAGTACTTC.

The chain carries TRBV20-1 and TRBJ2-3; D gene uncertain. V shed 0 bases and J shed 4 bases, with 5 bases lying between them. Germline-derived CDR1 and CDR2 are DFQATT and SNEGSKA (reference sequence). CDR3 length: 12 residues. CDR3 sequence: CSARDLADTQYF. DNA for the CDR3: TGCAGTGCTAGAGATCTAGCAGATACGCAGTATTTT.

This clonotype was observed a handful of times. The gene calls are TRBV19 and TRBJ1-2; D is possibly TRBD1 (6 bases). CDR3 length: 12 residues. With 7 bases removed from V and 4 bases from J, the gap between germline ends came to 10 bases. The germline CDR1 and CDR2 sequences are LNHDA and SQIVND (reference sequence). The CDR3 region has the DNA TGTGCCAGTAAGGGGGACGGCTATGGCTACACCTTC. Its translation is CASKGDGYGYTF.

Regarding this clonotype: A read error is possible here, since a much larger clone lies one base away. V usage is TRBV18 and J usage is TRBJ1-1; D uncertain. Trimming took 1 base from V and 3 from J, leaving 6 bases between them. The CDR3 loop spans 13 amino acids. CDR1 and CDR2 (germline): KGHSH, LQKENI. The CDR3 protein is CASSPREDTEAFF. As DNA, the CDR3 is TGTGCCAGCTCACCACGGGAGGACACTGAAGCTTTCTTT.

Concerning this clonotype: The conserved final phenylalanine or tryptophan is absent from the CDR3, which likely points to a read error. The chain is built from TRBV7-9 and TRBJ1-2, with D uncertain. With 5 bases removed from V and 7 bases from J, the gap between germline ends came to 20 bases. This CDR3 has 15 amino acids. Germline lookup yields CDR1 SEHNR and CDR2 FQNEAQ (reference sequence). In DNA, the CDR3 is TGTGCCAGCAGCCTACCCCGGCCGGACCTACGTGGCTACACCTAC. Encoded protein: CASSLPRPDLRGYTY.

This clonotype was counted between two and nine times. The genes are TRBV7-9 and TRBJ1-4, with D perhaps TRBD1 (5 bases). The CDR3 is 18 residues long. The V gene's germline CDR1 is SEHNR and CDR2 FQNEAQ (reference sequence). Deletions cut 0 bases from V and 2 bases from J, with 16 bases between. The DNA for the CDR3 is TGTGCCAGCAGCTTAGCCTCTGGGGGTACGGGCACTAATGAAAAACTGTTTTTT. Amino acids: CASSLASGGTGTNEKLFF.

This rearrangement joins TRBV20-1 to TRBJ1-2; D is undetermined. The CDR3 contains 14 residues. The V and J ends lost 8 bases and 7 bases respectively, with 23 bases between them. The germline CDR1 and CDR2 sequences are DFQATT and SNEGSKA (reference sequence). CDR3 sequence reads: CSPTSYEGHFGYTF. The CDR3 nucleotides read TGCAGTCCTACCTCCTACGAAGGGCACTTTGGCTACACCTTC.

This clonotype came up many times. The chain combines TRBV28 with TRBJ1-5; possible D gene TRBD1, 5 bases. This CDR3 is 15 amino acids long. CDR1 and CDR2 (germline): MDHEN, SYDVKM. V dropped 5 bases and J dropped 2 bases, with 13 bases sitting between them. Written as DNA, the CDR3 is TGTGCCAGCAGTCCTGTCGGGGGGTGCAATCAGCCCCAGCATTTT. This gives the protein CASSPVGGCNQPQHF.

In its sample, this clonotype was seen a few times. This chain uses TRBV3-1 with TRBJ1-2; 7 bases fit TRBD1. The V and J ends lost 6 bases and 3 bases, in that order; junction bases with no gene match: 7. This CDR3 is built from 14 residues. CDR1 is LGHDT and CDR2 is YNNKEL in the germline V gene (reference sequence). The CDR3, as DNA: TGTGCCAGCAGGACCAGGGGGGGGGACTATGGCTACACCTTC. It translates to CASRTRGGDYGYTF.

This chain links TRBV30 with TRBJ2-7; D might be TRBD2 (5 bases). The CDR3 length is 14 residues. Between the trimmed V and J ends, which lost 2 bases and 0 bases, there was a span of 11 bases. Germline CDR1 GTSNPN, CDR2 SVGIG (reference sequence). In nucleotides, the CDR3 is TGTGCCTGGAGTATACGGGGTAGCTCCTACGAGCAGTACTTC. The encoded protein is CAWSIRGSSYEQYF.

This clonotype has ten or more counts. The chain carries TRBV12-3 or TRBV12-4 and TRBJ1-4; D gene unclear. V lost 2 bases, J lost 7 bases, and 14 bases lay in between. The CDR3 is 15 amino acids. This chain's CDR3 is CASSLRTGNSEKLFF. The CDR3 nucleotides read TGTGCCAGCAGTTTACGGACCGGGAATAGTGAAAAACTGTTTTTT.

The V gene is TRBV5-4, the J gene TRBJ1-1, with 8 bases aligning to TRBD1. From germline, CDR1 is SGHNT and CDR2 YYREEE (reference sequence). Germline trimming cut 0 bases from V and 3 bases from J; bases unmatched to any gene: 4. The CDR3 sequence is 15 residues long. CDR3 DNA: TGTGCCAGCAGCTTGGTGGGACAGGAGTACACTGAAGCTTTCTTT. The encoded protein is CASSLVGQEYTEAFF.

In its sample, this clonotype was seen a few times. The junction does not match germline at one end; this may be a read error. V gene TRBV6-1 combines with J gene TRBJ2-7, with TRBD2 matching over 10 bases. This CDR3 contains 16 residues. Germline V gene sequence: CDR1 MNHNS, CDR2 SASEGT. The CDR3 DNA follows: TGTGCCAGCAGGCGGACTAGCGGAGCCCCTTCCTACGAACAGTACTTC. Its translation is CASRRTSGAPSYEQYF.

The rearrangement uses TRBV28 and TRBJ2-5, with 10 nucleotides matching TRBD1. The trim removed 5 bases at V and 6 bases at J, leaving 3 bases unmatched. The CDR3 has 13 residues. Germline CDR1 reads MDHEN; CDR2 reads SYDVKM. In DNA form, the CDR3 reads TGTGCCAGCAGTCCGGGACAGGGGAAGACCCAGTACTTC. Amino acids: CASSPGQGKTQYF.

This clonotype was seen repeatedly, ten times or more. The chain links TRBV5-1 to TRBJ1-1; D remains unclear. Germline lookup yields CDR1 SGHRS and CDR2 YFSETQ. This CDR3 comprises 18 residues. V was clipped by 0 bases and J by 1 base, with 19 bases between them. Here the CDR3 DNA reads TGCGCCAGCAGCTTGGAAAGCGGGCTTAGGACGGGGAACACTGAAGCTTTCTTT. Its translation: CASSLESGLRTGNTEAFF.